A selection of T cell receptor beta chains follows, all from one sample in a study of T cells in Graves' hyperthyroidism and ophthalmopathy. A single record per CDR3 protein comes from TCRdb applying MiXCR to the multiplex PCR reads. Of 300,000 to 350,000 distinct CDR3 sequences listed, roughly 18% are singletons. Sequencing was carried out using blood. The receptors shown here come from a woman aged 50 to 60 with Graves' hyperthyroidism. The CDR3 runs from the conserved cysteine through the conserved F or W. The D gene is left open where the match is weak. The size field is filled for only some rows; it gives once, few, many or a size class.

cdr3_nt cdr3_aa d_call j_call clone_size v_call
TGTGCCAGCAGCGGTTACAGGGGCCGGGACACTGAAGCTTTCTTT CASSGYRGRDTEAFF TRBD1 TRBJ1-1 - TRBV7-9
TGTGCCAGCAGGCAAGTTGGTGGCACTGAAGCTTTCTTT CASRQVGGTEAFF - TRBJ1-1 - TRBV14
TGTGCCACTCACGATGGGGGGGGAAGCACCGGGGAGCTGTTTTTT CATHDGGGSTGELFF TRBD2 TRBJ2-2 few TRBV19
TGTGCCAGCAGAACACTGAGCTCCTACAATGAGCAGTTCTTC CASRTLSSYNEQFF - TRBJ2-1 - TRBV12-3/TRBV12-4
TGTGCCAGCTTACCTCCCGGACTCCAAGAGACCCAGTACTTC CASLPPGLQETQYF - TRBJ2-5 - TRBV18
TGTGCCAGCAGCCCCGGACTGGTAACGAACACCGGGGAGCTGTTTTTT CASSPGLVTNTGELFF - TRBJ2-2 many TRBV11-2
TGCAGTGCTATAGAGTTCACAGGGACTGAAGCTTTCTTT CSAIEFTGTEAFF - TRBJ1-1 - TRBV20-1
TGTGCCAGCACTCGGGGCCAGCACAATGAGCAGTTCTTC CASTRGQHNEQFF - TRBJ2-1 - TRBV6-2/TRBV6-3
TGTGCCAGCATTGTTTGGGCGGGAGGAGGAGAGACCCAGTACTTC CASIVWAGGGETQYF TRBD2 TRBJ2-5 few TRBV7-9
TGCAGCGTCGGTACGTCCCTCGACACCGGGGAGCTGTTTTTT CSVGTSLDTGELFF - TRBJ2-2 few TRBV29-1
TGTGCCAGCAGTTCCGGTGGGGGAAACACCATATATTTT CASSSGGGNTIYF - TRBJ1-3 many TRBV12-3/TRBV12-4
TGCAGTGCCCTCCGCCTTCGGGCTAGTTGGAGCCCAGATACGCAGTATTTT CSALRLRASWSPDTQYF - TRBJ2-3 many TRBV20-1
TGTGCCTGGAGTCTCCCGGGGACGGGAAGCACAGATACGCAGTATTTT CAWSLPGTGSTDTQYF - TRBJ2-3 many TRBV30
TGTGCCAGCAGGACGAGGGACGGTTCCTACGAGCAGTACTTC CASRTRDGSYEQYF - TRBJ2-7 - TRBV27
TGCAGTGCTAGTTCTCCGGGACTAGCGAGCTCCTACGAGCAGTACTTC CSASSPGLASSYEQYF TRBD2 TRBJ2-7 many TRBV20-1
TGTGCCAGCAGCCAACTGGGTCAACGGGTCGACAATGAGCAGTTCTTC CASSQLGQRVDNEQFF - TRBJ2-1 many TRBV3-1
TGTGCCAGCAGCCCGGAATTGGGAGGCAATCAGCCCCAGCATTTT CASSPELGGNQPQHF - TRBJ1-5 - TRBV11-2
TGTGCCAGCAGCCAATTTTCGTATAATTCACCCCTCCACTTT CASSQFSYNSPLHF - TRBJ1-6 few TRBV3-1
TGCAGTGCACTCCAGGGGTCTCAGCCCCAGCATTTT CSALQGSQPQHF - TRBJ1-5 few TRBV20-1
TGCAGCGTACGAACTAGCACTGGGGCCAACGTCCTGACTTTC CSVRTSTGANVLTF - TRBJ2-6 - TRBV29-1
TGTGCCAGCAGTGAAGCGCGTGGCCAGTTTAATTCACCCCTCCACTTT CASSEARGQFNSPLHF - TRBJ1-6 many TRBV2
TGTGCCAGCAGGGCCCCGGGACTAGATGCCAATGAGCAGTTCTTC CASRAPGLDANEQFF TRBD2 TRBJ2-1 many TRBV11-2
TGTGCCAGCAGTTTCTTCCCTAGGACAGGGAGCACAGATACGCAGTATTTT CASSFFPRTGSTDTQYF TRBD1 TRBJ2-3 - TRBV12-3/TRBV12-4
TGTGCCAGCTCACCAGAGAGCTCCTATAATTCACCCCTCCACTTT CASSPESSYNSPLHF - TRBJ1-6 many TRBV18
TGCGCCAGCAGCGCTGGACAGGCCGGGGAGCTGTTTTTT CASSAGQAGELFF TRBD1 TRBJ2-2 - TRBV5-1
TGTGCCATCAGTGAGTCGACGGGAGAGCAGTTCTTC CAISESTGEQFF - TRBJ2-1 few TRBV10-3
TGTGCCACCAGTGATTCTAGCGGGGGGGCCTACAATGAGCAGTTCTTC CATSDSSGGAYNEQFF TRBD2 TRBJ2-1 once TRBV24-1
TGTGCCAGCTCACCCGGACTAGCCCGAAACACCGGGGAGCTGTTTTTT CASSPGLARNTGELFF TRBD2 TRBJ2-2 few TRBV18
TGTGCCTGGAGTAGACAGGGGGGTGATTATGGCTACACCTTC CAWSRQGGDYGYTF TRBD1 TRBJ1-2 - TRBV30
TGTGCCAGCAGTCCTGAACCCGGGGGGGGAACTGAAGCTTTCTTT CASSPEPGGGTEAFF - TRBJ1-1 many TRBV28
TGTGCCAGCGGTTCGACAGGGGGATATAGCAATCAGCCCCAGCATTTT CASGSTGGYSNQPQHF TRBD1 TRBJ1-5 - TRBV12-3/TRBV12-4